The clone carrying this T cell receptor beta chain has more than one count but fewer than ten. Its antigen is undetermined. This entry is derived from a study of T cells after yellow fever vaccination. Study outcomes and limitations: Although the secondary response was weaker, it peaked faster, at day 5 versus 15.

Trimming stripped 4 bases from V and 1 base from J, with 8 bases between. This CDR3 has 13 amino acids. Germline assignment: CDR1 SGHNT and CDR2 YYREEE (reference sequence). A universal primer site and UMIs were added as TCR cDNA was made by 5'RACE template switching. One entry per CDR3 protein, called by TCRdb with MiXCR from the 5' RACE reads. The data show 250,000 to 400,000 distinct CDR3 sequences, approximately 4% seen once. The rearrangement uses TRBV5-4 and TRBJ1-2, with unresolved D. The clonotype comes from a man in his late teens or twenties who received the YFV17D yellow fever vaccine. The sequencing here drew on PBMCs, taken 15 days after the yellow fever booster vaccination. DNA for the CDR3: TGTGCCAGCAGCCCAGACCTTAACTATGGCTACACCTTC. Its translation is CASSPDLNYGYTF.